This T cell receptor beta chain was sequenced during a study of response to subunit inactivated influenza vaccine. Findings and limits, study-wide: The authors suggested that every seasonal influenza vaccination recruits few new T cells.

TCRdb passed the RT-PCR reads through MiXCR, listing each CDR3 protein once. The table has approximately 250,000 distinct CDR3 sequences, about 12% seen once. CDR3 size: 14 residues. The germline CDR1 and CDR2 sequences are LGHNA and YSLEER. V lost 1 base and J lost 13, with 14 bases in between. This clonotype was counted ten times or more. Antigen specificity is unknown. This clonotype was obtained from a middle-aged man who received an inactivated influenza vaccine. This specimen consisted of non-naive T cells sorted from PBMCs, obtained around two weeks before vaccination. The chain combines TRBV4-3 with TRBJ1-6; no definite D call. The CDR3 region is CASSQGRRSGPLHF. CDR3 in DNA: TGCGCCAGCAGCCAAGGACGTCGGAGCGGGCCCCTCCACTTT.